The T cell receptor beta chain under discussion was sequenced for a study of T-cell reconstitution after alpha-beta-depleted transplantation in children. V lost 0 bases and J 4 bases, leaving 4 bases between the germline ends. This CDR3 comprises 12 residues. The library targeted TCRbeta and was prepared with unique molecular identifiers. Each CDR3 protein is one row after TCRdb ran MiXCR on the PCR reads. The sample has under 400,000 distinct CDR3 sequences; more than 20% are singletons. Broader study findings: Some patients showed high day-60 TCRbeta diversity, which derived from surviving recipient T cells and thymic progenitors. Newly generated T cells supplied most T-cell counts and diversity one year post-transplant. Expanded graft clones, several hundred of them, were reportedly the source of alpha-beta T cells about two months after transplant.

A note on this clonotype: Its antigen remains unidentified.

The chain joins TRBV12-3 or TRBV12-4 to TRBJ2-7; D remains unclear. The sequence was collected from a male patient aged 10-17 years who had a stem cell transplant for acute lymphoblastic leukemia, so the T cells may come from the graft donor. The material sequenced was PBMCs, mostly from graft donor cells, taken 180 days after TCRalphabeta/CD19-depleted stem cell transplant. The DNA of the CDR3 is TGTGCCAGCAGTTTAGCCTATTACGAGCAGTACTTC. Protein product: CASSLAYYEQYF.